This is a list of T cell receptor beta chains from one sample in a study of shared clonotypes between healthy human individuals. Profiled with immunoSEQ multiplex PCR; TCRdb holds only in-frame clones, not every one. The sample holds approximately 1.5 million clones; 98% are singletons and the top ten take 0.3% to 0.45%. The sequencing sample was made of naive CD4+ T cells sorted from blood. The source is a man younger than 40 in good health. CDR3s include the opening cysteine and the closing phenylalanine or tryptophan. The D gene is left open where the match is weak. Clone sizes are given selectively: once, few, many, or a class where the clone is expanded.

d_gene,v_gene,j_gene,abundance,CDR3nt,CDR3aa
-,TRBV28,TRBJ2-1,once,TGTGCCAGCAGTTTCTTCGGGGGCTCCTACAATGAGCAGTTCTTC,CASSFFGGSYNEQFF
-,TRBV21-1,TRBJ1-1,-,TGTGCCAGCAGCAAAGCAGTGGGGGGCACTGAAGCTTTCTTT,CASSKAVGGTEAFF
-,TRBV6-5,TRBJ1-1,-,TGTGCCAGCAGGGGGACCGACAGGATGAACACTGAAGCTTTCTTT,CASRGTDRMNTEAFF
TRBD2,TRBV29-1,TRBJ2-5,once,TGCAGCGTTGAGACCACTAGCGGGGGGGGATACCAAGAGACCCAGTACTTC,CSVETTSGGGYQETQYF
-,TRBV19,TRBJ2-1,once,TGTGCCAGTAGCGGGAGAGTAAATGAGCAGTTCTTC,CASSGRVNEQFF
TRBD2,TRBV7-2,TRBJ2-5,-,TGTGCCAGCAGCCCGCGAACCCGTGGACTAGTTAAAGAGACCCAGTACTTC,CASSPRTRGLVKETQYF
-,TRBV18,TRBJ2-5,once,TGTGCCAGCTCAATAGGGCAAGAGACCCAGTACTTC,CASSIGQETQYF
TRBD2,TRBV7-2,TRBJ2-1,-,TGTGCCAGCAGCTTAGAACTAGCGGGAGTTTCTAATGAGCAGTTCTTC,CASSLELAGVSNEQFF
-,TRBV19,TRBJ1-5,-,TGTGCCAGTAGTATCGACGGTCTGAACTATCAGCCCCAGCATTTT,CASSIDGLNYQPQHF
-,TRBV2,TRBJ1-5,-,TGTGCCAGCAGTGTCGAGGGGGGCGGTCAGCCCCAGCATTTT,CASSVEGGGQPQHF
TRBD1,TRBV27,TRBJ2-1,-,TGTGCCAGCAGACGGGACAGGGGCCACAATGAGCAGTTCTTC,CASRRDRGHNEQFF
TRBD2,TRBV9,TRBJ2-2,-,TGTGCCAGCAGCTATCGACTAGCGGGATCTTGGACCGGGGAGCTGTTTTTT,CASSYRLAGSWTGELFF
-,TRBV28,TRBJ1-1,-,TGTGCCAGCAGCGTTCTGGGTTCTGAAGCTTTCTTT,CASSVLGSEAFF
-,TRBV6-1,TRBJ2-2,-,TGTGCCAGCACCGTGACCTGGGCCACCGGGGAGCTGTTTTTT,CASTVTWATGELFF
-,TRBV5-1,TRBJ2-5,-,TGCGCCAGCAGCTTGGAGCTGGCGTACCAAGAGACCCAGTACTTC,CASSLELAYQETQYF
TRBD2,TRBV7-6,TRBJ2-2,once,TGTGCCAGCAGCCGCGGCCGGGGGGTCGCGAACACCGGGGAGCTGTTTTTT,CASSRGRGVANTGELFF
TRBD2,TRBV29-1,TRBJ2-1,-,TGCAGCGAGGGGACTAGCGTCACCAATGAGCAGTTCTTC,CSEGTSVTNEQFF
-,TRBV5-1,TRBJ2-7,once,TGCGCCAGCAGCCCAGTACCAGCCTTGGGCTCCTACGAGCAGTACTTC,CASSPVPALGSYEQYF
TRBD2,TRBV25-1,TRBJ2-5,-,TGTGCCAGCAGTCATAGCGGGAGAGAGACCCAGTACTTC,CASSHSGRETQYF
TRBD1,TRBV5-8,TRBJ1-5,-,TGTGCCAGCAGCCACGGGGGACAGCACAATCAGCCCCAGCATTTT,CASSHGGQHNQPQHF
TRBD2,TRBV11-3,TRBJ2-3,-,TGTGCCAGCAGCTTGAGGGTCAGCGGGAGGGAGGATACGCAGTATTTT,CASSLRVSGREDTQYF
-,TRBV7-3,TRBJ2-2,-,TGTGCCAGCAGCTTATTCGCCCAGGGAAACACCGGGGAGCTGTTTTTT,CASSLFAQGNTGELFF
-,TRBV19,TRBJ1-2,-,TGTGCCAGTAGTATCCGGGGAAACTATGGCTACACCTTC,CASSIRGNYGYTF
-,TRBV2,TRBJ2-7,-,TGTGCCAGCAGGGAACAGGGAATCCGAGCCTACGAGCAGTACTTC,CASREQGIRAYEQYF
TRBD1,TRBV6-6,TRBJ2-7,-,TGTGCCAGCAGAAGGGACAGGGTCATCTACGAGCAGTACTTC,CASRRDRVIYEQYF
-,TRBV18,TRBJ1-3,-,TGTGCCAGCTCACCAAACAGCGCTGGAAACACCATATATTTT,CASSPNSAGNTIYF
-,TRBV6-6,TRBJ2-2,-,TGTGCCAGCAGTCGGGACACGCGAGGGGAGCTGTTTTTT,CASSRDTRGELFF
-,TRBV6-1,TRBJ2-5,-,TGTGCCAGCAGAGAGGACGGGTTCCAGTACTTC,CASREDGFQYF
-,TRBV18,TRBJ2-7,-,TGTGCCAGCTCACCACGCCCACAGCCGATAGGCGAGCAGTACTTC,CASSPRPQPIGEQYF
-,TRBV28,TRBJ1-2,-,TGTGCCAGCAGTTTACTCCACAATAATGGCTACACCTTC,CASSLLHNNGYTF
-,TRBV5-5,TRBJ1-4,-,TGTGCCAGCAGCCTGGGACCCGTAGAAGATGAAAAACTGTTTTTT,CASSLGPVEDEKLFF
-,TRBV5-1,TRBJ2-2,-,TGCGCCAGCAGCTTTTCTGGGTCCGGGGAGCTGTTTTTT,CASSFSGSGELFF
-,TRBV11-1,TRBJ2-1,once,TGTGCCAGAAGAGCGATGGGTGAGCAGTTCTTC,CARRAMGEQFF
-,TRBV6-5,TRBJ1-1,-,TGTGCCAGCATATTAGAGGGGGGGACTGAAGCTTTCTTT,CASILEGGTEAFF
TRBD1,TRBV19,TRBJ2-2,-,TGTGCCAGTAGTATTATCAGGGGGCGGACCGGGGAGCTGTTTTTT,CASSIIRGRTGELFF
-,TRBV19,TRBJ2-3,once,TGTGCCAGCAAGGGCCTAGATACGCAGTATTTT,CASKGLDTQYF
TRBD1,TRBV18,TRBJ1-1,-,TGTGCCAGCTCACCACAGGGACAGGTGAACACTGAAGCTTTCTTT,CASSPQGQVNTEAFF
-,TRBV27,TRBJ2-3,-,TGTGCCAGCAGTCCCTCAACAGGATTGGCGCAGTATTTT,CASSPSTGLAQYF